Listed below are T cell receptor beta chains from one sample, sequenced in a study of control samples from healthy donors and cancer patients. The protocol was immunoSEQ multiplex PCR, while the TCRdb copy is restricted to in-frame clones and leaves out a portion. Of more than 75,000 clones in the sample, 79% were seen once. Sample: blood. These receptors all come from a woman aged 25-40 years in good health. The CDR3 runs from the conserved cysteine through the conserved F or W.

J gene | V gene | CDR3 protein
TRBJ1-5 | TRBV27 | CASSLGTGNQPQHF
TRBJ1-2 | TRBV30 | CAWSRGVKGHGYTF
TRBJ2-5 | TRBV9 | CASSVTSGGAETQYF
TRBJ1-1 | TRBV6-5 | CASSSDVSTEAFF
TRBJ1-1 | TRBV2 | CASGQGMNTEAFF
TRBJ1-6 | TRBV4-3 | CASSQDGSYRADSPLHF
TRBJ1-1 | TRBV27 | CASSLTPRGGTEAFF
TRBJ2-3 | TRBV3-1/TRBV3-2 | CASSDHSVDTQYF
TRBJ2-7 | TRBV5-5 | CASSLVPGASSYEQYF
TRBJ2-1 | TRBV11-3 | CASTPEGDYSYNEQFF
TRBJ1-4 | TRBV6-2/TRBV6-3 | CASSKLDGSNEKLFF
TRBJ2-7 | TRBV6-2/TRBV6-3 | CASSSRGFTGQYF
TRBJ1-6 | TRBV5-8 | CASSLIQGINSPLHF
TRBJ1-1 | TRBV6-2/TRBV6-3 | CASSFAGGSTEAFF
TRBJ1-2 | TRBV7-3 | CASSLNPTGARVYGYTF
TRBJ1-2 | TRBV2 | CASEKNEGDTSGYGYTF
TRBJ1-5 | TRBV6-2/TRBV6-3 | CASSRTGLGQPQHF
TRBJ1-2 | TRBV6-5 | CASTLTGRINYGYTF
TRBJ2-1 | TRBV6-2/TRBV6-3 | CASSWDSSYNEQFF
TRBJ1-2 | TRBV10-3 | CAISESRANYGYTF
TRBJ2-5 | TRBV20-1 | CSASRLAGRLQETQYF
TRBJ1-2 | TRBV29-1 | CSVDRSSDSDGYTF
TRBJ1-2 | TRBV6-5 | CASKTGGHGYTF
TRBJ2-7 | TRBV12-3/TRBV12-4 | CASVSSGSYEQYF
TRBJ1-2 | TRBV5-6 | CASSPQGSYGYTF
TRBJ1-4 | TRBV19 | CASSLQGAYKDNEKLFF
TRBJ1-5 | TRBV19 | CASSSAGRQPQHF
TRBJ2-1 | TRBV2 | CASEKRGIGNEQFF
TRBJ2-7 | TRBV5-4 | CASSQGQGTYEQYF
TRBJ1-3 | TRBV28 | CASSASSGSGVDTIYF
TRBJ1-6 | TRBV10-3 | CAISQGAYNSPLHF
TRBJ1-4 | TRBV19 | CASTPGQGAEKLFF
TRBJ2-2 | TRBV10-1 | CASNQNTGELFF
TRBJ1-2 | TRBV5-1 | CASSLAVISGQDGPYGYTF
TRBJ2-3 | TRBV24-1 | CATRGRSTDTQYF